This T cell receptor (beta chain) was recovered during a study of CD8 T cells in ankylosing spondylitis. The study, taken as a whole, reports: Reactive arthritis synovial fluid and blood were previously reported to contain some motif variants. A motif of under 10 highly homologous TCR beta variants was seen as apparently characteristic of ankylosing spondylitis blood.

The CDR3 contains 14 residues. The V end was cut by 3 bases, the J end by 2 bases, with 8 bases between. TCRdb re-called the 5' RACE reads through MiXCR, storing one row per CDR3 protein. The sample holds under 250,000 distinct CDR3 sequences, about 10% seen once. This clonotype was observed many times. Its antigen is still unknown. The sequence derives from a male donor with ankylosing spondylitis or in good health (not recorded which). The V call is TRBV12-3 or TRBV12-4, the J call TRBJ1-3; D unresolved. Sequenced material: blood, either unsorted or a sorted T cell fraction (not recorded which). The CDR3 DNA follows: TGTGCCAGCAGTTTGTGGGCACCTGGAAACACCATATATTTT. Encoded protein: CASSLWAPGNTIYF.